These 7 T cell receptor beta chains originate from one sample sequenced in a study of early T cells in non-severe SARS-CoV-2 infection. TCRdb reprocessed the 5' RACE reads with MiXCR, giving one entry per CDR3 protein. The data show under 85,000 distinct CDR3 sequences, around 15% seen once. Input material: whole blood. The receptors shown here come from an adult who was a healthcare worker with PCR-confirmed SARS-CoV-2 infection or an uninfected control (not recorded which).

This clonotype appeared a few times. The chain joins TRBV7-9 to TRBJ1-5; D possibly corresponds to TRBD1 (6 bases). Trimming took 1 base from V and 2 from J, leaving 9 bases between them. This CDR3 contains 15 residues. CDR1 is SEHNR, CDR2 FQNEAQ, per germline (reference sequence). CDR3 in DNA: TGTGCCAGCAGCTTAGATTCAGGGGGCAATCAGCCCCAGCATTTT. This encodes CASSLDSGGNQPQHF.

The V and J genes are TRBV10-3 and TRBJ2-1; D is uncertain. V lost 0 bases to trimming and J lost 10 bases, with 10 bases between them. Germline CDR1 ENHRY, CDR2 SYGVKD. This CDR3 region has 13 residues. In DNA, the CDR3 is TGTGCCATCAGTGAGTCTTGGCGAACAGAGCAGTTCTTC. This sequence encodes CAISESWRTEQFF.

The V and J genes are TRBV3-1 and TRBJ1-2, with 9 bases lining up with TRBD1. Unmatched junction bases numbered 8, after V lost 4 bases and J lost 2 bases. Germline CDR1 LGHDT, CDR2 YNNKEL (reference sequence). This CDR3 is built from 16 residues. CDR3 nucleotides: TGTGCCAGCAGCCCACTCTCCGGGACAGGGAACTATGGCTACACCTTC. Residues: CASSPLSGTGNYGYTF.

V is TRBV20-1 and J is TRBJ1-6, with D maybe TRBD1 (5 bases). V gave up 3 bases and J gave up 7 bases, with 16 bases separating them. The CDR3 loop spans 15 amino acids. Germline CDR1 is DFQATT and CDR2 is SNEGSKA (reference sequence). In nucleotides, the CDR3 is TGCAGTGCTAGTTCCAGAAGACAGACAAATTCACCCCTCCACTTT. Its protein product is CSASSRRQTNSPLHF.

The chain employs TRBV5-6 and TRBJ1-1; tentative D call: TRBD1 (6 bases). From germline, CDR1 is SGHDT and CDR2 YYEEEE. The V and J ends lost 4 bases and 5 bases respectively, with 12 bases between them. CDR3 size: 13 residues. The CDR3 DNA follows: TGTGCCAGCAGCATTCAGGGGAGGACTGAAGCTTTCTTT. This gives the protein CASSIQGRTEAFF. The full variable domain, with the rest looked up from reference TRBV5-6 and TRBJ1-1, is DAGVTQSPTHLIKTRGQQVTLRCSPKSGHDTVSWYQQALGQGPQFIFQYYEEEERQRGNFPDRFSGHQFPNYSSELNVNALLLGDSALYLCASSIQGRTEAFFGQGTRLTVV.

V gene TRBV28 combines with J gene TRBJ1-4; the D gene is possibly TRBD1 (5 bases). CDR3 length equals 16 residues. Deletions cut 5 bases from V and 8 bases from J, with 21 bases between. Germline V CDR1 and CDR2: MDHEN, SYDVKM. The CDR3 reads CASSLTAREGKEKLFF. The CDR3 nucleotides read TGTGCCAGCAGTCTCACCGCCCGGGAGGGGAAGGAAAAACTGTTTTTT.

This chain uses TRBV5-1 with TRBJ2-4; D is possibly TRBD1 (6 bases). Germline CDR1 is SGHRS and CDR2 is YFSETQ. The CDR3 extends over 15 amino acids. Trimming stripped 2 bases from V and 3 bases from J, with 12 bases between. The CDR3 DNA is TGCGCCAGCAGCTTAGGGGACATGGTCAAAAACATTCAGTACTTC. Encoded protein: CASSLGDMVKNIQYF. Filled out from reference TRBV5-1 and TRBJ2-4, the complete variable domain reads KAGVTQTPRYLIKTRGQQVTLSCSPISGHRSVSWYQQTPGQGLQFLFEYFSETQRNKGNFPGRFSGRQFSNSRSEMNVSTLELGDSALYLCASSLGDMVKNIQYFGAGTRLSVL.